These 24 T cell receptor beta chains originate from one sample sequenced in a study of somatic mutations in cytotoxic T cells in rheumatoid arthritis. Assay used: immunoSEQ multiplex PCR; TCRdb lists only in-frame clones, some missing. Of about 20,000 clones in the sample, around 84% are singletons; the top ten hold 15% to 20%. The sample comprised CD8+ T cells sorted from blood. Source of these receptors: a woman in her forties or fifties in good health.

The rearrangement uses TRBV7-2 and TRBJ2-1, with TRBD1 matching 9 bases. After removal of 5 bases from V and 14 bases from J, the junction contained 7 bases not matched to a gene. The CDR3 is 12 amino acids. Germline CDR1 SGHTA, CDR2 FQGNSA. CDR3 region: CASSPTGGEEFF. DNA for the CDR3: TGTGCCAGCAGCCCAACAGGGGGCGAGGAGTTCTTC.

The chain is built from TRBV9 and TRBJ2-5, with 8 bases fitting TRBD1. Losses at the gene ends were 5 bases for V and 4 bases for J; bases not matched to a gene: 13. The CDR3 is made up of 16 amino acids. Germline-derived CDR1 and CDR2 are SGDLS and YYNGEE. The CDR3 coding sequence is TGTGCCAGCAGTGGATTGGGGCAGGGGGCGCGAGAGACCCAGTACTTC. This sequence encodes CASSGLGQGARETQYF.

This clone was observed a single time. The chain uses TRBV2 and TRBJ2-5; 8 positions match TRBD2. Germline trimming cut 6 bases from V and 5 bases from J; bases unmatched to any gene: 17. The CDR3 runs 17 residues. Germline-derived CDR1 and CDR2 are SNHLY and FYNNEI. CDR3 loop: CASRPAGGPGLWETQYF. For the CDR3, the DNA is TGTGCCAGCAGGCCCGCGGGGGGACCAGGGCTGTGGGAGACCCAGTACTTC.

The rearrangement uses TRBV4-1 and TRBJ1-6; D remains ambiguous. CDR1 MGHRA and CDR2 YSYEKL come from the germline V gene. This CDR3 region has 17 residues. Trimming took off 3 bases at V and 6 bases at J, with 18 bases between the two ends. The CDR3 DNA is TGCGCCAGCAGCCACCCGGACGGCCGCCGCCGTAATTCACCCCTCCACTTT. Translating gives CASSHPDGRRRNSPLHF.

DNA of the CDR3: TGTGCCAGCAGCTTTGTCGACAGAGCTTCACCCCTCCACTTT. Encoded protein: CASSFVDRASPLHF. V gene TRBV13 combines with J gene TRBJ1-6; D may be TRBD1 (5 bases). Trimming cost V 3 bases and J 9 bases, with 12 bases left between them. This CDR3 is built from 14 residues. Germline values: CDR1 PRHDT, CDR2 FYEKMQ (reference sequence).

Details on this clone: Because it lacks the conserved phenylalanine or tryptophan at the end, this CDR3 is likely a read error. The limits of the CDR3 on the DNA are not certain, so only TCRdb's listed CDR3 is given. The chain links TRBV21-1 to TRBJ2-4. TRBV21-1 is deemed a pseudogene. The CDR3 spans 14 amino acids, including both terminal residues. CDR3 amino acids: CASSFQGRSGTSRI.

The chain recombines TRBV28 with TRBJ1-5, with unresolved D. Germline V gene data show CDR1 as MDHEN and CDR2 as SYDVKM. Deletions cut 6 bases from V and 4 bases from J, with 16 bases between. The CDR3 is 15 residues long. CDR3 residues: CASSPVTAGNQPQHF. DNA of the CDR3: TGTGCCAGCAGCCCCGTGACGGCGGGAAATCAGCCCCAGCATTTT.

The chain employs TRBV13 and TRBJ2-7; 9 bases are a match to TRBD1. V lost 5 bases and J lost 2; bases outside the gene matches: 7. The CDR3 loop spans 15 amino acids. Germline CDR1 reads PRHDT; CDR2 reads FYEKMQ (reference sequence). The CDR3 sequence: CASSPGTGLTYEQYF. In DNA form, the CDR3 reads TGTGCCAGCAGCCCCGGGACAGGGCTCACCTACGAGCAGTACTTC.

Only a few counts were recorded for this clone. The chain employs TRBV7-9 and TRBJ1-2; no definite D call. The germline V gene has CDR1 SEHNR and CDR2 FQNEAQ (reference sequence). With 2 bases removed from V and 7 bases from J, the gap between germline ends came to 5 bases. CDR3 length equals 11 residues. The DNA of the CDR3 is TGTGCCAGCAGCTTAAATTTTGGCTACACCTTC. Protein sequence: CASSLNFGYTF. Variable domain in full (rest from reference TRBV7-9 and TRBJ1-2): DTGVSQNPRHKITKRGQNVTFRCDPISEHNRLYWYRQTLGQGPEFLTYFQNEAQLEKSRLLSDRFSAERPKGSFSTLEIQRTEQGDSAMYLCASSLNFGYTFGSGTRLTVV.

The CDR3 sequence is CSVVGGGSYNEQFF. In nucleotides, the CDR3 is TGCAGCGTTGTGGGCGGGGGCTCCTACAATGAGCAGTTCTTC. This chain links TRBV29-1 with TRBJ2-1; 7 bases align to TRBD2. This CDR3 is built from 14 residues. From germline, CDR1 is SQVTM and CDR2 ANQGSEA. J was trimmed by 0 bases and V by 4 bases; bases with no gene match: 3.

The chain is built from TRBV9 and TRBJ2-1, with 11 bases fitting TRBD1. The CDR3 is made up of 13 amino acids. V gave up 4 bases and J gave up 14 bases; unmatched junction bases: 8. In germline, CDR1 is SGDLS, CDR2 YYNGEE. CDR3 sequence (DNA): TGTGCCAGCAGCCCTCAGGGGACAGGGGGTGAGTTCTTC. Its translation: CASSPQGTGGEFF.

This clone was recorded a few times. The chain combines TRBV2 with TRBJ1-4; maybe TRBD1 (5 bases). Trimming removed 7 bases at V and 8 bases at J, with 11 bases between. The CDR3 has 12 residues. Germline-derived CDR1 and CDR2 are SNHLY and FYNNEI. The CDR3, as DNA: TGTGCCAGCAATCAGGGAGAGGAAAAACTGTTTTTT. The encoded protein is CASNQGEEKLFF.

The chain recombines TRBV4-3 with TRBJ1-2; tentatively, D is TRBD1 (6 bases). The CDR3 consists of 14 residues. Germline V gene lookup returns CDR1 LGHNA and CDR2 YSLEER. V was shortened by 4 bases and J by 4 bases, with 13 bases between the two germline ends. The CDR3 here is CASSPRTAGYGYTF. In nucleotides, the CDR3 is TGCGCCAGCAGCCCACGGACAGCGGGCTATGGCTACACCTTC.

The V gene is TRBV5-4, the J gene TRBJ2-5; 12 bases fit TRBD2. The junction had 9 bases not matched to a gene; V was cut back by 4 bases and J by 5 bases. The CDR3 has 16 amino acids. Germline CDR1 is SGHNT and CDR2 is YYREEE (reference sequence). The CDR3 coding sequence is TGTGCCAGCAGCCCGCCCGGACTAGCGGGGAGTGAGACCCAGTACTTC. It specifies CASSPPGLAGSETQYF.

This rearrangement joins TRBV6-5 to TRBJ2-2, with 8 bases that match TRBD2. The trim removed 5 bases at V and 4 bases at J, leaving 6 bases unmatched. This CDR3 spans 15 amino acids. Germline-derived CDR1 and CDR2 are MNHEY and SVGAGI. The CDR3 here is CASSLSGTSTGELFF. For the CDR3, the DNA is TGTGCCAGCAGTCTGAGCGGGACTAGCACCGGGGAGCTGTTTTTT.

This sequence joins TRBV6-1 and TRBJ2-7; D is perhaps TRBD2 (7 bases). CDR1 is MNHNS and CDR2 is SASEGT in the germline V gene. V lost 2 bases and J 5 bases, leaving 16 bases between the germline ends. This CDR3 is built from 15 residues. The CDR3 spells CASSENPGGQNEQYV. The CDR3 nucleotides read TGTGCCAGCAGTGAAAACCCGGGGGGCCAAAACGAGCAGTACGTC.

This chain joins TRBV6-1 and TRBJ1-5; D remains ambiguous. CDR1 MNHNS and CDR2 SASEGT come from the germline V gene. The V and J ends lost 6 bases and 2 bases respectively, with 14 bases between them. There are 15 residues in the CDR3. The CDR3 loop reads CASSRLDGGNQPQHF. The DNA of the CDR3 is TGTGCCAGCAGCCGGTTGGACGGCGGCAATCAGCCCCAGCATTTT.

CDR3 protein: CARSLVTGTSVRETQYF. The DNA of the CDR3 is TGTGCCAGAAGCTTGGTTACCGGGACTAGCGTCAGGGAGACCCAGTACTTC. The rearrangement joins TRBV5-3 to TRBJ2-5; TRBD2 matches 10 bases. TRBV5-3 is designated an ORF whose function remains uncertain. The CDR3 contains 17 residues. J was trimmed by 5 bases and V by 0 bases; bases with no gene match: 10.

The rearrangement links TRBV7-9 to TRBJ1-2, with D perhaps matching TRBD1 (5 bases). The CDR3 length is 11 residues. Germline lookup yields CDR1 SEHNR and CDR2 FQNEAQ (reference sequence). The CDR3 nucleotides read TGTGGAGGCAGGGTCTCGCATGGCTACACCTTC. This gives the protein CGGRVSHGYTF.

The chain uses TRBV6-1 and TRBJ1-2; no definite D call. The CDR3 is 15 residues long. CDR1 and CDR2 from the germline V gene are MNHNS and SASEGT. V gave up 2 bases and J gave up 8 bases, with 18 bases separating them. CDR3 protein: CASSEQDSPPFGYTF. The CDR3 DNA sequence: TGTGCCAGCAGTGAACAGGATAGCCCCCCGTTCGGCTACACCTTC.

V and J are TRBV10-3 and TRBJ2-3; D gene unclear. V shed 2 bases and J shed 1 base, with 4 bases lying between them. The V gene's germline CDR1 is ENHRY and CDR2 SYGVKD. This CDR3 region has 13 residues. CDR3: CAISELGTDTQYF. CDR3 DNA: TGTGCCATCAGTGAGCTCGGCACAGATACGCAGTATTTT.

This clone appeared a single time. The V gene is TRBV7-2, the J gene TRBJ1-5, with unresolved D. Trimming removed 1 base at V and 6 bases at J, with 13 bases between. Germline assignment: CDR1 SGHTA and CDR2 FQGNSA. The CDR3 has 15 residues. The CDR3 nucleotides are TGTGCCAGCAGCTTAGGGAGCCTTCGTGCTCAGCCCCAGCATTTT. Translated, it gives CASSLGSLRAQPQHF.

This clone showed up just a few times. The J gene is TRBJ2-7, the V gene TRBV7-9; D may be TRBD1 (6 bases). This CDR3 has 14 residues. CDR1 is SEHNR, CDR2 FQNEAQ, per germline (reference sequence). V lost 4 bases and J lost 3, with 13 bases in between. In nucleotides, the CDR3 is TGTGCCAGCAGCTCATACAGGGAGAGCTACGAGCAGTACTTC. Residues: CASSSYRESYEQYF.

This chain connects TRBV7-6 to TRBJ2-1; D is unclear. This CDR3 comprises 16 residues. With 0 bases removed from V and 1 base from J, the gap between germline ends came to 10 bases. The germline V gene encodes CDR1 SGHVS and CDR2 FNYEAQ. CDR3: CASSLAAPPSYNEQFF. DNA for the CDR3: TGTGCCAGCAGCTTAGCCGCCCCCCCTTCCTACAATGAGCAGTTCTTC.